The table lists the clone carrying this T cell receptor beta chain with a count of one. Its antigen is not identified. The sample belongs to a study of T cells in tumors after PD-1 blockade. The data were produced by immunoSEQ multiplex PCR, yet TCRdb's version contains in-frame clones alone and is incomplete. Found here are about 10,000 clones, 65% to 80% of them singletons; the top ten hold under 15%. V lost 0 bases and J lost 4, with 11 bases in between. CDR3 length: 16 residues. Germline assignment: CDR1 SGHRS and CDR2 YFSETQ. Study-wide results and caveats: After therapy, most expanded exhausted CD8+ clones were absent pre-treatment, suggesting clonal replacement.

The receptor was isolated from a human donor with basal cell carcinoma. The chain combines TRBV5-1 with TRBJ1-6; D is uncertain. The input for sequencing was tumor tissue, taken after anti-PD-1 treatment. CDR3 in DNA: TGCGCCAGCAGCTTGGGCACCACCTATTATAATTCACCCCTCCACTTT. Its protein is CASSLGTTYYNSPLHF. Full variable domain (missing parts from reference TRBV5-1 and TRBJ1-6): KAGVTQTPRYLIKTRGQQVTLSCSPISGHRSVSWYQQTPGQGLQFLFEYFSETQRNKGNFPGRFSGRQFSNSRSEMNVSTLELGDSALYLCASSLGTTYYNSPLHFGNGTRLTVT.